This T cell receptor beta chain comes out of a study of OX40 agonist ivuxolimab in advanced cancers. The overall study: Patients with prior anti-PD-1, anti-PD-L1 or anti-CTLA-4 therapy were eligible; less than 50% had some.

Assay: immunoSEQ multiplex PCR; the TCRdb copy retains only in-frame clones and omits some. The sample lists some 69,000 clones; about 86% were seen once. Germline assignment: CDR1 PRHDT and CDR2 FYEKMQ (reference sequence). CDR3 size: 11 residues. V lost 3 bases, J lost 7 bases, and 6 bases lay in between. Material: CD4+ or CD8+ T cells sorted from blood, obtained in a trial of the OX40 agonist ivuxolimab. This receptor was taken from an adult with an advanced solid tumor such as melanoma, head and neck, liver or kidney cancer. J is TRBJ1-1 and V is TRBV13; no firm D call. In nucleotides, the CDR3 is TGTGCCAGCAGCTTCGGAAGTGAAGCTTTCTTT. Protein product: CASSFGSEAFF.